This is a list of T cell receptor beta chains from one sample in a study of blood T cell repertoires in COVID-19. The assay was immunoSEQ multiplex PCR, and TCRdb's table has in-frame clones only and misses some. Of around 380,000 clones listed, approximately 80% are singletons. Sequencing was done on a sample of peripheral blood. The origin of the receptors is a human donor with acute or convalescent COVID-19. The donor label of this sample is uncertain. CDR3s include the opening cysteine and the closing phenylalanine or tryptophan. The order of the fields is V gene, clone size, D gene, J gene, CDR3 DNA, CDR3 protein. D genes are given only for firm matches. Size is stated for part of the rows, as once, few or many counts, or as a class when the clone is expanded.

v_call: TRBV7-9; clone_size: .; d_call: .; j_call: TRBJ1-1; cdr3_nt: TGTGCCAGCAGCTTAGCAGTTGCAGGGACTGAAGCTTTCTTT; cdr3_aa: CASSLAVAGTEAFF
v_call: TRBV5-1; clone_size: .; d_call: .; j_call: TRBJ1-2; cdr3_nt: TGCGCCAGCAGCTTGGAAGGAGGGGGCTACACCTTC; cdr3_aa: CASSLEGGGYTF
v_call: TRBV11-2; clone_size: .; d_call: TRBD2; j_call: TRBJ2-1; cdr3_nt: TGTGCCAGCAGCGGAGGCGGACTAGCGGGGGGGAACTACAATGAGCAGTTCTTC; cdr3_aa: CASSGGGLAGGNYNEQFF
v_call: TRBV4-2; clone_size: .; d_call: .; j_call: TRBJ1-6; cdr3_nt: TGTGCCAGCAGCCGCCAGAAAGTAGGCAGGCTGGAGGTAAACTCACCCCTCCACTTT; cdr3_aa: CASSRQKVGRLEVNSPLHF
v_call: TRBV7-6; clone_size: .; d_call: TRBD1; j_call: TRBJ2-5; cdr3_nt: TGTGCCAGCTCTAAGACAGGGGAAAAAGAGACCCAGTACTTC; cdr3_aa: CASSKTGEKETQYF
v_call: TRBV5-1; clone_size: .; d_call: .; j_call: TRBJ1-4; cdr3_nt: TGCGCCAGCAGCTTGGGAACAGGGTTTGAAACTAATGAAAAACTGTTTTTT; cdr3_aa: CASSLGTGFETNEKLFF
v_call: TRBV28; clone_size: .; d_call: .; j_call: TRBJ1-1; cdr3_nt: TGTGCCAGCAGTCCCCCCGGAGGGTTGAACACTGAAGCTTTCTTT; cdr3_aa: CASSPPGGLNTEAFF
v_call: TRBV29-1; clone_size: .; d_call: .; j_call: TRBJ1-2; cdr3_nt: TGCAGTGGGTTCAGGGAAGGGTATGGCTACACCTTC; cdr3_aa: CSGFREGYGYTF
v_call: TRBV5-5; clone_size: .; d_call: TRBD2; j_call: TRBJ2-7; cdr3_nt: TGTGCCAGCAGGGATATGGGGAGGGCCAGTGACGAGCAGTACTTC; cdr3_aa: CASRDMGRASDEQYF
v_call: TRBV2; clone_size: .; d_call: .; j_call: TRBJ1-1; cdr3_nt: TGTGCCAGCAGTGTCAGGGGTGGAACTGAAGCTTTCTTT; cdr3_aa: CASSVRGGTEAFF
v_call: TRBV6-5; clone_size: .; d_call: TRBD2; j_call: TRBJ2-1; cdr3_nt: TGTGCCAGCAGTTACTCGTTAGCGGGGGGTGACGATGAGCAGTTCTTC; cdr3_aa: CASSYSLAGGDDEQFF
v_call: TRBV28; clone_size: .; d_call: TRBD1; j_call: TRBJ2-5; cdr3_nt: TGTGCCAGCAGTTCCAGGACAGGGCCCCAAGAGACCCAGTACTTC; cdr3_aa: CASSSRTGPQETQYF
v_call: TRBV5-1; clone_size: .; d_call: .; j_call: TRBJ1-1; cdr3_nt: TGCGCCAGCAGCCAGAGAGGACAGACAAACACTGAAGCTTTCTTT; cdr3_aa: CASSQRGQTNTEAFF
v_call: TRBV2; clone_size: .; d_call: .; j_call: TRBJ2-7; cdr3_nt: TGTGCGACCACCCCTAGCTACGAGCAGTACTTC; cdr3_aa: CATTPSYEQYF
v_call: TRBV11-2; clone_size: once; d_call: .; j_call: TRBJ2-7; cdr3_nt: TGTGCCAGCAGCTCATGGGCCATAAGCTCCTACGAGCAGTACTTC; cdr3_aa: CASSSWAISSYEQYF
v_call: TRBV18; clone_size: .; d_call: .; j_call: TRBJ2-1; cdr3_nt: TGTGCCAGCTCACCACCGCGGGCAGCCTACAATGAGCAGTTCTTC; cdr3_aa: CASSPPRAAYNEQFF
v_call: TRBV2; clone_size: .; d_call: TRBD1; j_call: TRBJ1-2; cdr3_nt: TGTGCCAGCAGTGAGGCAGGGGGACTGAGGGGCTACACCTTC; cdr3_aa: CASSEAGGLRGYTF
v_call: TRBV28; clone_size: few; d_call: TRBD1; j_call: TRBJ1-5; cdr3_nt: TGTGCCAGCAGTGGTGGGACAGTTCTGGGTCAGCCCCAGCATTTT; cdr3_aa: CASSGGTVLGQPQHF
v_call: TRBV6-1; clone_size: .; d_call: TRBD1; j_call: TRBJ1-5; cdr3_nt: TGTGCCAGCAGTGAGTACAGGGGGGGATATAGCAATCAGCCCCAGCATTTT; cdr3_aa: CASSEYRGGYSNQPQHF
v_call: TRBV11-2; clone_size: .; d_call: .; j_call: TRBJ2-7; cdr3_nt: TGTGCCAGCACCTCAAGGAATCAGGCTACCTCCTACGAGCAGTACTTC; cdr3_aa: CASTSRNQATSYEQYF
v_call: TRBV2; clone_size: .; d_call: .; j_call: TRBJ1-4; cdr3_nt: TGTGCCAGCCTAGGGGGTCGACGTGCAACTAATGAAAAACTGTTTTTT; cdr3_aa: CASLGGRRATNEKLFF
v_call: TRBV7-8; clone_size: .; d_call: .; j_call: TRBJ2-7; cdr3_nt: TGTGCCAGCATTTTACGGGGCGAGCAGTACTTC; cdr3_aa: CASILRGEQYF
v_call: TRBV7-9; clone_size: .; d_call: .; j_call: TRBJ2-7; cdr3_nt: TGTGCCAGCAGCTTTAGCCAGCGGTTCTACGAGCAGTACTTC; cdr3_aa: CASSFSQRFYEQYF
v_call: TRBV7-9; clone_size: few; d_call: TRBD1; j_call: TRBJ1-4; cdr3_nt: TGTGCCAGCAGCAACTGGAGGGGGCGCGATGAAAAACTGTTTTTT; cdr3_aa: CASSNWRGRDEKLFF
v_call: TRBV5-4; clone_size: few; d_call: .; j_call: TRBJ1-6; cdr3_nt: TGTGCCAGCAGTCCCCTCACAACAGGAAATTCACCCCTCCACTTT; cdr3_aa: CASSPLTTGNSPLHF
v_call: TRBV24-1; clone_size: .; d_call: .; j_call: TRBJ2-7; cdr3_nt: TGTGCCACCAGTGACAACAGGGCCTACGAGCAGTACTTC; cdr3_aa: CATSDNRAYEQYF
v_call: TRBV7-9; clone_size: .; d_call: .; j_call: TRBJ1-2; cdr3_nt: TGTGCCAGCAGCCCTGGGACATTACCTAACTATGGCTACACCTTC; cdr3_aa: CASSPGTLPNYGYTF
v_call: TRBV7-9; clone_size: .; d_call: .; j_call: TRBJ2-3; cdr3_nt: TGTGCCAGCAGTCTTATAGGAAGGGGATCGGCAGATACGCAGTATTTT; cdr3_aa: CASSLIGRGSADTQYF
v_call: TRBV4-1; clone_size: once; d_call: .; j_call: TRBJ1-2; cdr3_nt: TGCGCCAGCAGCCAAGATGTGGGGAAGACCAGGGGTGGCTACACCTTC; cdr3_aa: CASSQDVGKTRGGYTF
v_call: TRBV2; clone_size: .; d_call: .; j_call: TRBJ1-4; cdr3_nt: TGTGCCAGCAGTGAAAAGGGTCAGGGAGGCGCAACTAATGAAAAACTGTTTTTT; cdr3_aa: CASSEKGQGGATNEKLFF
v_call: TRBV5-1; clone_size: .; d_call: TRBD1; j_call: TRBJ1-2; cdr3_nt: TGCGCCAGCAGCTCGACAGGGTATGGCTACACCTTC; cdr3_aa: CASSSTGYGYTF
v_call: TRBV19; clone_size: .; d_call: TRBD1; j_call: TRBJ1-6; cdr3_nt: TGTGCCAGGAGGAGGGGCCTGGACAGGACTAATTCACCCCTCCACTTT; cdr3_aa: CARRRGLDRTNSPLHF
v_call: TRBV6-6; clone_size: once; d_call: .; j_call: TRBJ1-5; cdr3_nt: TGTGCCAGCAGTACTCCTGGACAGAGCAATCAGCCCCAGCATTTT; cdr3_aa: CASSTPGQSNQPQHF
v_call: TRBV28; clone_size: .; d_call: TRBD2; j_call: TRBJ2-3; cdr3_nt: TGTGCCAGCACCTTTATCTCGGGACTAGCGGGTGATACGCAGTATTTT; cdr3_aa: CASTFISGLAGDTQYF
v_call: TRBV30; clone_size: .; d_call: .; j_call: TRBJ2-3; cdr3_nt: TGTGCCTGGAACCATGAGGTGATAGATACGCAGTATTTT; cdr3_aa: CAWNHEVIDTQYF
v_call: TRBV5-1; clone_size: .; d_call: TRBD2; j_call: TRBJ2-7; cdr3_nt: TGCGCCAGCAGCCCGAGCGGGAGGTCCTCCTACGAGCAGTACTTC; cdr3_aa: CASSPSGRSSYEQYF
v_call: TRBV12-5; clone_size: .; d_call: .; j_call: TRBJ2-7; cdr3_nt: TGTGCTAGTGGAGGAGGGGTGGGCGAGCAGTACTTC; cdr3_aa: CASGGGVGEQYF